The text below deals with one TCR beta chain. Its antigen remains unidentified. Assay: immunoSEQ multiplex PCR; the TCRdb copy retains only in-frame clones and omits some. Of over 20,000 clones detected, 80% appear once; the ten largest clones hold roughly 17%. The germline V and J ends were trimmed by 4 bases and 2 bases, with 9 bases remaining between them. This CDR3 has 14 residues. Looked up from germline, CDR1 is ENHRY and CDR2 is SYGVKD. The sample is drawn from a study of PD-1 blockade in classical Hodgkin lymphoma. Study summary: Patients were infused with nivolumab 3 mg/kg every 2 weeks. Study-level results: Complete responders had baseline diversity similar to newly diagnosed patients. The authors have not defined what causes the repertoire differences, possibly disease activity or prior therapy.

Each of the patients experienced relapse following autologous stem cell transplantation, and their brentuximab vedotin exposure differed. J is TRBJ1-5 and V is TRBV10-3; perhaps TRBD1 as D (5 bases). This TCR derives from a human donor with classical Hodgkin lymphoma. Sequences were derived from peripheral blood mononuclear cells (PBMCs), sampled before the second cycle of nivolumab. The CDR3 DNA follows: TGTGCCATCAGTGGTCAGGGAGGCAATCAGCCCCAGCATTTT. Amino acids: CAISGQGGNQPQHF.